The next 27 T cell receptor beta chains were all read from a single sample in a study of OX40 agonist ivuxolimab in advanced cancers. The protocol was immunoSEQ multiplex PCR, while the TCRdb copy is restricted to in-frame clones and leaves out a portion. The data contain roughly 80,000 clones, about 88% of them singletons. The material was CD4+ or CD8+ T cells sorted from blood, obtained in a trial of the OX40 agonist ivuxolimab. These receptors came from an adult with an advanced solid tumor such as melanoma, head and neck, liver or kidney cancer.

This chain links TRBV4-1 with TRBJ1-5; 10 positions agree with TRBD1. Trimming cost V 3 bases and J 7 bases; bases outside gene matches: 12. Germline V gene sequence: CDR1 MGHRA, CDR2 YSYEKL. The CDR3 covers 17 residues. This CDR3 reads CASSHDRGQRGKQPQHF. The CDR3 DNA sequence: TGCGCCAGCAGCCACGACAGGGGGCAGCGGGGAAAACAGCCCCAGCATTTT.

This chain uses TRBV28 with TRBJ1-2; TRBD1 might be the D (6 bases). V was pared by 3 bases and J by 8 bases, with 19 bases between. The CDR3 sequence is 15 residues long. CDR1 is MDHEN, CDR2 SYDVKM, per germline. The CDR3 coding sequence is TGTGCCAGCAGTTTTACAGGGACGGGCCAAAGAGGCTACACCTTC. Amino acids: CASSFTGTGQRGYTF.

The chain uses TRBV9 and TRBJ1-3, with 7 nucleotides matching TRBD1. CDR1 and CDR2 from the germline V gene are SGDLS and YYNGEE. Trimming took 4 bases from V and 2 from J; bases not matched to a gene: 3. CDR3 length: 14 residues. The CDR3 loop is CASSPGTAGNTIYF. As DNA, the CDR3 is TGTGCCAGCAGCCCCGGGACAGCTGGAAACACCATATATTTT.

This rearrangement joins TRBV5-1 to TRBJ2-2, with 11 positions matching TRBD2. V trimming: 3 bases; J trimming: 3 bases; junction bases outside the gene matches: 10. CDR3 size: 18 residues. CDR1 SGHRS and CDR2 YFSETQ come from the germline V gene. The CDR3 DNA reads as TGCGCCAGCAGCTCCGGAGGCCTAGCGGGGGGCTACACCGGGGAGCTGTTTTTT. This codes for CASSSGGLAGGYTGELFF.

The chain combines TRBV2 with TRBJ1-5; D unclear. This CDR3 region has 15 residues. Germline V gene data show CDR1 as SNHLY and CDR2 as FYNNEI. Between the trimmed V and J ends, which lost 5 bases and 1 base, there was a span of 12 bases. CDR3 region: CASSIGRSSNQPQHF. The CDR3 coding sequence is TGTGCCAGCAGTATAGGGCGTAGCAGCAATCAGCCCCAGCATTTT.

The CDR3 nucleotides are TGTGCCAGCAGCTCCGGGGGGACCCAAGAGACCCAGTACTTC. It is translated as CASSSGGTQETQYF. The chain is built from TRBV9 and TRBJ2-5, with 7 positions matching TRBD2. This CDR3 spans 14 amino acids. CDR1 is SGDLS and CDR2 is YYNGEE in the germline V gene. The V segment lost 4 bases and the J segment 1 base; nucleotides outside the gene matches: 4. The variable domain in full, completed from reference TRBV9 and TRBJ2-5, reads DSGVTQTPKHLITATGQRVTLRCSPRSGDLSVYWYQQSLDQGLQFLIQYYNGEERAKGNILERFSAQQFPDLHSELNLSSLELGDSALYFCASSSGGTQETQYFGPGTRLLVL.

This clone was seen just once. Other DNA sequences in this specimen translate into the identical CDR3. The chain joins TRBV7-2 to TRBJ1-1; perhaps TRBD1 as D (5 bases). This CDR3 has 14 amino acids. CDR1 SGHTA and CDR2 FQGNSA come from the germline V gene. Trimming left V 1 base short and J 1 base short, with 7 bases between. The CDR3 DNA reads as TGTGCCAGCAGCTTAGGCGGGGGGAACACTGAAGCTTTCTTT. Translating gives CASSLGGGNTEAFF.

This rearrangement joins TRBV5-1 to TRBJ2-5, with 8 bases fitting TRBD2. Trimming cost V 1 base and J 5 bases; bases outside gene matches: 4. This CDR3 region has 14 residues. Per germline, CDR1 SGHRS and CDR2 YFSETQ. The CDR3 DNA follows: TGCGCCAGCAGCTTGCCCGGGGGGGCTGAGACCCAGTACTTC. It yields the protein CASSLPGGAETQYF. Variable domain in full (rest from reference TRBV5-1 and TRBJ2-5): KAGVTQTPRYLIKTRGQQVTLSCSPISGHRSVSWYQQTPGQGLQFLFEYFSETQRNKGNFPGRFSGRQFSNSRSEMNVSTLELGDSALYLCASSLPGGAETQYFGPGTRLLVL.

This chain connects TRBV28 to TRBJ1-6; tentatively, D is TRBD1 (6 bases). The V gene's germline CDR1 is MDHEN and CDR2 SYDVKM. V was cut by 7 bases and J by 8 bases, with 18 bases left in between. The CDR3 contains 15 residues. The CDR3 loop is CASTTLVAGDSPLHF. CDR3 nucleotides: TGTGCCAGCACCACCCTCGTGGCAGGGGATTCACCCCTCCACTTT.

This sequence joins TRBV10-3 and TRBJ1-2, with a weak D call TRBD1 (6 bases). Germline CDR1 ENHRY, CDR2 SYGVKD. The CDR3 sequence is 14 residues long. V shed 10 bases and J shed 2 bases, with 17 bases lying between them. The CDR3 bases are TGTGCCACCTCCGGGGGCCCCCACAACTATGGCTACACCTTC. Protein: CATSGGPHNYGYTF.

The J gene is TRBJ2-1, the V gene TRBV5-1, with D unresolved. Germline-derived CDR1 and CDR2 are SGHRS and YFSETQ. Trimming took 4 bases from V and 1 from J, leaving 15 bases between them. The CDR3 is made up of 16 amino acids. The CDR3 nucleotides are TGCGCCAGCAGCCGAGCATCCCTTACATCCTACAATGAGCAGTTCTTC. Translating gives CASSRASLTSYNEQFF.

The chain combines TRBV4-2 with TRBJ2-1; D not certain. The germline CDR1 and CDR2 sequences are LGHNA and YNFKEQ. The length of the CDR3 is 12 residues. The V end lost 0 bases, the J end lost 9 bases, and 6 bases lay between the germline ends. In DNA form, the CDR3 reads TGTGCCAGCAGCCAAGATTCTGGTGAGCAGTTCTTC. Its translation: CASSQDSGEQFF.

The chain is built from TRBV25-1 and TRBJ2-3; perhaps TRBD1 as D (7 bases). Trimming left V 4 bases short and J 4 bases short, with 15 bases between. CDR3 size: 15 residues. CDR1 MGHDK and CDR2 SYGVNS come from the germline V gene. The CDR3 DNA reads as TGTGCCAGCAGTGCCCAGGGGGAGGTCGCAGATACGCAGTATTTT. Translation: CASSAQGEVADTQYF.

The chain has TRBV5-6 and TRBJ2-3; D might be TRBD1 (6 bases). V lost 4 bases to trimming and J lost 4 bases, with 13 bases between them. This CDR3 has 14 residues. From germline, CDR1 is SGHDT and CDR2 YYEEEE. The CDR3 loop reads CASSGRQDSDTQYF. The CDR3 DNA is TGTGCCAGCAGCGGACGACAGGACTCAGATACGCAGTATTTT.

Points on this clone: The same CDR3 arises from other DNA sequences in this sample as well. The chain carries TRBV29-1 and TRBJ2-3, with 10 bases identical to TRBD2. Trimming at V came to 8 bases and at J to 5 bases, leaving 16 bases not matched to a gene. The CDR3 has 16 residues. Germline lookup yields CDR1 SQVTM and CDR2 ANQGSEA. DNA for the CDR3: TGCAGCTCCCGGGGGGGGGAGCGGGGGGGCGGAGATACGCAGTATTTT. Protein sequence: CSSRGGERGGGDTQYF.

This sequence joins TRBV7-9 and TRBJ1-2, with unresolved D. CDR3 length equals 16 residues. V was trimmed by 1 base and J by 0 bases, leaving 12 bases between them. CDR1 is SEHNR and CDR2 is FQNEAQ in the germline V gene (reference sequence). CDR3 in DNA: TGTGCCAGCAGCTTAGAGTTGGGAAGGTCTAACTATGGCTACACCTTC. Translation gives CASSLELGRSNYGYTF.

As to this clone: At one end, the junction sequence differs from germline, possibly due to a read error. The chain combines TRBV18 with TRBJ1-2; TRBD1 aligns across 8 bases. This CDR3 spans 16 amino acids. The germline V gene has CDR1 KGHSH and CDR2 LQKENI. The DNA for the CDR3 is TGTGCCAGCTCGCTCTCTACCGACAGGGGTAACAATGGCTACACCTTC. This translates into CASSLSTDRGNNGYTF. Using reference TRBV18 and TRBJ1-2 for the parts outside the CDR3, the full variable domain is NAGVMQNPRHLVRRRGQEARLRCSPMKGHSHVYWYRQLPEEGLKFMVYLQKENIIDESGMPKERFSAEFPKEGPSILRIQQVVRGDSAAYFCASSLSTDRGNNGYTFGSGTRLTVV.

This clone was seen once. The chain joins TRBV29-1 to TRBJ2-7, with D perhaps TRBD1 (5 bases). Germline assignment: CDR1 SQVTM and CDR2 ANQGSEA. This CDR3 is built from 13 residues. V lost 4 bases to trimming and J lost 3 bases, with 13 bases between them. The CDR3 sequence is CSVGGSLGYEQYF. Written as DNA, the CDR3 is TGCAGCGTTGGGGGCTCTCTTGGCTACGAGCAGTACTTC.

The chain employs TRBV7-2 and TRBJ1-2, with D unclear. The germline V gene has CDR1 SGHTA and CDR2 FQGNSA. This CDR3 is built from 14 residues. The ends were cut back, 3 bases at V and 8 bases at J, with 16 bases in the middle. The CDR3 DNA follows: TGTGCCAGCAGCTTCACGACGGATTCGGGGGGCTACACCTTC. This gives the protein CASSFTTDSGGYTF.

The chain combines TRBV11-2 with TRBJ2-7, with a tentative D call TRBD2 (7 bases). This CDR3 has 14 residues. Germline CDR1 SGHAT, CDR2 FQNNGV. V lost 6 bases and J 4 bases, leaving 16 bases between the germline ends. The CDR3 is CASRRPGRGYEQYF. Here the CDR3 DNA reads TGTGCCAGCAGGCGGCCGGGGAGGGGGTACGAGCAGTACTTC.

The rearrangement uses TRBV28 and TRBJ1-3; D unresolved. In germline, CDR1 is MDHEN, CDR2 SYDVKM. This CDR3 spans 14 amino acids. V lost 5 bases, J lost 0 bases, and 8 bases lay in between. CDR3 nucleotide sequence: TGTGCCAGCAGTCTTACCCCCTCTGGAAACACCATATATTTT. Its protein product is CASSLTPSGNTIYF.

V is TRBV13 and J is TRBJ2-5, with D possibly being TRBD1 or TRBD2 (6 bases each). This CDR3 comprises 14 residues. In germline, CDR1 is PRHDT, CDR2 FYEKMQ (reference sequence). The V end lost 5 bases, the J end lost 2 bases, and 12 bases lay between the germline ends. CDR3 in DNA: TGTGCCAGCAGCACCGGGGGCCCACAAGAGACCCAGTACTTC. It specifies CASSTGGPQETQYF.

The rearrangement links TRBV2 to TRBJ2-5; TRBD2 aligns across 9 bases. CDR1 and CDR2 from the germline V gene are SNHLY and FYNNEI. The junction had 12 bases not matched to a gene; V was cut back by 8 bases and J by 8 bases. The CDR3 spans 14 residues. The CDR3 is CASYPLRGGETQYF. The CDR3 DNA follows: TGTGCCAGCTACCCCCTGCGGGGGGGGGAAACCCAGTACTTC.

V and J are TRBV28 and TRBJ2-7, with TRBD1 identical over 8 bases. The germline CDR1 and CDR2 sequences are MDHEN and SYDVKM. The CDR3 has 14 residues. V lost 6 bases to trimming and J lost 2 bases; unmatched junction nucleotides: 6. CDR3 coding DNA: TGTGCCAGCAGCGGACAGGGAGAGACCTACGAGCAGTACTTC. This encodes CASSGQGETYEQYF.

This clone showed up just once. The genes are TRBV11-2 and TRBJ2-5; no reliable D call. Trimming pared 5 bases from V and 1 base from J, leaving 5 bases between. This CDR3 is 12 amino acids long. Looked up from germline, CDR1 is SGHAT and CDR2 is FQNNGV. The CDR3 loop reads CASSISQETQYF. The CDR3 coding sequence is TGTGCCAGCAGCATCTCCCAAGAGACCCAGTACTTC.

The V gene is TRBV4-3, the J gene TRBJ2-2, with 13 bases fitting TRBD2. The V gene's germline CDR1 is LGHNA and CDR2 YSLEER. The CDR3 has 16 residues. V shed 4 bases, J shed 7 bases, and the junction held 6 bases outside the gene matches. CDR3 amino acids: CASSRTSGGGGGELFF. The CDR3 DNA sequence: TGCGCCAGCAGCCGCACTAGCGGGGGGGGTGGCGGGGAGCTGTTTTTT.

The chain employs TRBV7-2 and TRBJ2-1; TRBD1 agrees at 9 bases. The CDR3 is 14 amino acids. V lost 5 bases to trimming and J lost 9 bases; unmatched junction nucleotides: 8. Germline values: CDR1 SGHTA, CDR2 FQGNSA. CDR3 residues: CASSGNRDRAEQFF. The CDR3 DNA reads TGTGCCAGCAGCGGGAACCGGGACAGGGCTGAGCAGTTCTTC.